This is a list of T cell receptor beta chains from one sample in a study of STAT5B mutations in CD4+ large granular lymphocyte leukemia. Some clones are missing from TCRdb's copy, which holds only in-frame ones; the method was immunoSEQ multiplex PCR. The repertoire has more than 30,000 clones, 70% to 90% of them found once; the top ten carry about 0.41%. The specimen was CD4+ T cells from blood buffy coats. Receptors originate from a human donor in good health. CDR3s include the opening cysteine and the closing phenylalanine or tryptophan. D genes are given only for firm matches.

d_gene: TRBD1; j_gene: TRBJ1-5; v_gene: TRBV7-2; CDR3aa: CASSRTGQGYQPQHF; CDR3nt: TGTGCCAGCAGCCGTACGGGACAGGGTTATCAGCCCCAGCATTTT
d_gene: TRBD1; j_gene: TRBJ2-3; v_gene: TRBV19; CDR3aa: CASRDRGKSTDTQYF; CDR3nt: TGTGCCAGTAGGGACAGGGGAAAAAGCACAGATACGCAGTATTTT
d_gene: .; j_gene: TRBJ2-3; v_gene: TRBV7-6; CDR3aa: CASSSGGGYGTDTQYF; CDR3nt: TGTGCCAGCAGCTCCGGGGGTGGGTATGGCACAGATACGCAGTATTTT
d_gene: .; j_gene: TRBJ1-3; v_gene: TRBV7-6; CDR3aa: CASSLAAGPFGNTIYF; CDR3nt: TGTGCCAGCAGCTTAGCCGCGGGCCCCTTCGGAAACACCATATATTTT
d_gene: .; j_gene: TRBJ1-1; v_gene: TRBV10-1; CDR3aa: CASSEGGGWTEAFF; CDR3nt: TGCGCCAGCAGTGAGGGGGGGGGCTGGACTGAAGCTTTCTTT
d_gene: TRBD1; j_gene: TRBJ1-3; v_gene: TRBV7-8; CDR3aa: CASSFTGTGRNTIYF; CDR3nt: TGTGCCAGCAGCTTCACCGGGACAGGGAGAAACACCATATATTTT
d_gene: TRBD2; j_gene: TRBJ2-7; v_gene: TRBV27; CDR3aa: CASTSPASGSYEQYF; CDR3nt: TGTGCCAGCACTTCTCCGGCTAGCGGCTCCTACGAGCAGTACTTC
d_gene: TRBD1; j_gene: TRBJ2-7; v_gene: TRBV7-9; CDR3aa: CASSVGTGDEQYF; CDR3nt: TGTGCCAGCAGCGTCGGGACAGGGGACGAGCAGTACTTC
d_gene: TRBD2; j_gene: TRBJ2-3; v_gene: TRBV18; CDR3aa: CASSRDSGRSADTQYF; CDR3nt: TGTGCCAGCTCACGGGATAGCGGGAGAAGCGCAGATACGCAGTATTTT
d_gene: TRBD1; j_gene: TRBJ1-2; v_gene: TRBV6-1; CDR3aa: CASRFTGQGYGYTF; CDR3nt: TGTGCCAGCAGGTTCACGGGACAGGGGTATGGCTACACCTTC
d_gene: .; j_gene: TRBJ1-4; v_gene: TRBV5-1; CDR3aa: CASKAGYSNEKLFF; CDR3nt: TGCGCCAGCAAGGCAGGTTATTCTAATGAAAAACTGTTTTTT
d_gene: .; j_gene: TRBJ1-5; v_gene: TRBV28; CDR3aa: CASSSGRGGYSNQPQHF; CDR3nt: TGTGCCAGCAGTTCGGGACGGGGAGGGTATAGCAATCAGCCCCAGCATTTT
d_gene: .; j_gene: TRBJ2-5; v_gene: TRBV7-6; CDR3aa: CASSLATQETQYF; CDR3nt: TGTGCCAGCAGCTTAGCCACGCAAGAGACCCAGTACTTC
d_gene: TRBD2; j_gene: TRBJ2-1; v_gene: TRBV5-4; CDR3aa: CASSPEGRRGNEQFF; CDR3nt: TGTGCCAGCAGCCCGGAGGGGAGGCGGGGGAATGAGCAGTTCTTC
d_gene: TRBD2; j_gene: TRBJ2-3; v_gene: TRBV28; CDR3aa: CASSLPGTSGRATDTQYF; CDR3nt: TGTGCCAGCAGTTTACCGGGGACTAGCGGGAGGGCCACAGATACGCAGTATTTT
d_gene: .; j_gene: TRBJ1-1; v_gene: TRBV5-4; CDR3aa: CASSLEAFSNTEAFF; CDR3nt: TGTGCCAGCAGCTTGGAGGCGTTCTCGAACACTGAAGCTTTCTTT
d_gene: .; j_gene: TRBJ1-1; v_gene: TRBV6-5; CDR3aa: CASSYPGAEAFF; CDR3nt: TGTGCCAGCAGTTACCCAGGGGCTGAAGCTTTCTTT
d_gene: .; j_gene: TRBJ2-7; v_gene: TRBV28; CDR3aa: CASSSQGDVAYEQYF; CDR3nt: TGTGCCAGCAGTTCACAGGGTGATGTCGCCTACGAGCAGTACTTC
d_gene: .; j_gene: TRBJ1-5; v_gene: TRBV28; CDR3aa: CASTGSSGPQHF; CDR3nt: TGTGCCAGCACAGGGTCGTCAGGGCCCCAGCATTTT
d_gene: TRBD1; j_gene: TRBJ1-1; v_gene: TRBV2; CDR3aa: CASSGTGFTNTEAFF; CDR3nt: TGTGCCAGCAGTGGGACAGGGTTTACGAACACTGAAGCTTTCTTT
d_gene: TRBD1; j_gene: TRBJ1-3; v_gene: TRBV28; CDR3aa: CASKALGTASGNTIYF; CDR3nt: TGTGCCAGCAAGGCCCTCGGGACAGCCTCTGGAAACACCATATATTTT
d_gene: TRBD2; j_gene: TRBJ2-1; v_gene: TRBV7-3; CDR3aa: CASSLRFGTSGSRDNEQFF; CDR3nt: TGTGCCAGCAGCTTAAGGTTCGGAACTAGCGGGAGCAGGGACAATGAGCAGTTCTTC
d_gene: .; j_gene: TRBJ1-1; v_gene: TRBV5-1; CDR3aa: CASSLVGRPLNTEAFF; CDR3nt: TGCGCCAGCAGCTTGGTAGGCCGACCTCTGAACACTGAAGCTTTCTTT
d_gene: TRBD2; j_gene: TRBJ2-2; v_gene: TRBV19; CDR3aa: CASQGATSGKNTGELFF; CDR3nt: TGTGCCAGTCAGGGGGCAACTAGCGGGAAGAACACCGGGGAGCTGTTTTTT
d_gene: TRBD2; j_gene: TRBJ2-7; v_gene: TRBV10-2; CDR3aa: CASRLAGNYEQYF; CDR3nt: TGCGCCAGCAGACTAGCGGGGAACTACGAGCAGTACTTC